Each of the 8 T cell receptor beta chains below was sequenced from the same sample in a study of Ad26.COV2.S vaccination and SARS-CoV-2 variants. Regarding treatment: roughly 20 received Ad26.COV2.S at low or high dose, single or two shots; about 5 received placebo; per-sample allocation not given. At day 63 after the first vaccine or placebo injection, samples were drawn. Here immunoSEQ multiplex PCR was the method, and the copy in TCRdb shows in-frame clones only, minus some. The repertoire holds almost 400,000 clones, about 89% seen once, with under 2% in the top ten. The specimen was peripheral blood, collected in a trial of Ad26.COV2.S vaccine versus placebo. These receptors were obtained from a person aged 18-60 years who received the Ad26.COV2.S COVID-19 vaccine or a placebo.

The chain has TRBV12-3 or TRBV12-4 and TRBJ1-4, with TRBD1 matching 7 bases. The length of the CDR3 is 13 residues. Trimming removed 6 bases from V and 8 bases from J; junction bases left unmatched: 6. The CDR3 DNA reads TGTGCCAGCAGGACAGAACAGGGGGAAAAACTGTTTTTT. Protein: CASRTEQGEKLFF.

The chain links TRBV4-1 to TRBJ1-2; D is possibly TRBD1 (5 bases). The CDR3 is 15 amino acids. Germline V gives CDR1 MGHRA, CDR2 YSYEKL. Deletions cut 1 base from V and 6 bases from J, with 15 bases between. CDR3: CASSQVGQTPNGYTF. Written as DNA, the CDR3 is TGCGCCAGCAGCCAAGTGGGGCAGACACCTAATGGCTACACCTTC.

This chain uses TRBV15 with TRBJ1-5; TRBD1 aligns across 7 bases. Germline values: CDR1 LNHNV, CDR2 YYDKDF (reference sequence). The CDR3 is 14 amino acids. After removal of 7 bases from V and 4 bases from J, the junction contained 7 bases not matched to a gene. The CDR3 nucleotides read TGTGCCACCAAGAACAGGACAGGTAATCAGCCCCAGCATTTT. Amino acids: CATKNRTGNQPQHF.

The chain recombines TRBV7-9 with TRBJ2-1; no reliable D call. The germline V and J ends were trimmed by 5 bases and 6 bases, with 8 bases remaining between them. CDR1 SEHNR and CDR2 FQNEAQ come from the germline V gene (reference sequence). The CDR3 is 12 residues long. CDR3 amino acids: CASSVQANEQFF. The CDR3 bases are TGTGCCAGCAGCGTGCAAGCCAATGAGCAGTTCTTC.

The rearrangement uses TRBV5-5 and TRBJ1-1; no definite D call. The ends were cut back, 0 bases at V and 5 bases at J, with 11 bases in the middle. Germline CDR1 SGHKS, CDR2 YYEKEE (reference sequence). This CDR3 is built from 14 residues. The CDR3 region is CASSLGPPGTEAFF. The CDR3 DNA reads TGTGCCAGCAGCTTGGGACCCCCGGGGACTGAAGCTTTCTTT. Using reference TRBV5-5 and TRBJ1-1 for the parts outside the CDR3, the full variable domain is DAGVTQSPTHLIKTRGQQVTLRCSPISGHKSVSWYQQVLGQGPQFIFQYYEKEERGRGNFPDRFSARQFPNYSSELNVNALLLGDSALYLCASSLGPPGTEAFFGQGTRLTVV.

This clone turned up a few times. The J gene is TRBJ2-7, the V gene TRBV6-2 or TRBV6-3, with 10 bases aligning to TRBD2. The CDR3 extends over 16 amino acids. Germline values: CDR1 MNHEY, CDR2 SVGEGT. V was pared by 0 bases and J by 2 bases, with 4 bases of the junction left unmatched. The CDR3 region has the DNA TGTGCCAGCAGTTACTCGAGGACTAGCGGTACCTACGAGCAGTACTTC. It yields the protein CASSYSRTSGTYEQYF.

CDR3 in DNA: TGCGCCAGCAGCTTGGCAAAGTCCTTCCAGTTCTTC. Translating it yields CASSLAKSFQFF. V is TRBV5-1 and J is TRBJ2-1; D is uncertain. Germline V lookup: CDR1 SGHRS, CDR2 YFSETQ. This CDR3 contains 12 residues. The V gene lost 0 bases and the J gene lost 13 bases, with 11 bases spanning the gap.

This rearrangement joins TRBV30 to TRBJ2-2; D not resolved. CDR3 length equals 14 residues. Germline CDR1 is GTSNPN and CDR2 is SVGIG (reference sequence). Trimming left V 3 bases short and J 5 bases short, with 13 bases between. The CDR3 protein is CAWRERLRTGELFF. The CDR3 bases are TGTGCCTGGAGAGAAAGACTGAGGACCGGGGAGCTGTTTTTT.